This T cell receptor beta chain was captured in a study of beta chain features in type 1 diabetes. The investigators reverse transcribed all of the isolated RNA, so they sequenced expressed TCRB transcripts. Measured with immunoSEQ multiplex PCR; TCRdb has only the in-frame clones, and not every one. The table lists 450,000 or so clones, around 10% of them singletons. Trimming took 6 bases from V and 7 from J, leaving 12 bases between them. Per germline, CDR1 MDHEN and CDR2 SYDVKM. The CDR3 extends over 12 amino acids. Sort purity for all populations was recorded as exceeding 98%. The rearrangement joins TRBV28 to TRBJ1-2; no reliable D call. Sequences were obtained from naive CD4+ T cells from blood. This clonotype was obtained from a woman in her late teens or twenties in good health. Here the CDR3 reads CASRPYSSGYTF. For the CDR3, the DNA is TGTGCCAGCAGACCGTACTCTAGTGGCTACACCTTC.